This T cell receptor beta chain stems from a study of blood T cells in healthy people across ages. Only a few counts were recorded for this clonotype. Using a J-beta primer mix together with a sample-barcoded 5' primer, a second PCR was run for roughly 7 to 11 cycles. TCRdb itself ran the 5' RACE reads through MiXCR, one entry per CDR3 protein. The profile shows roughly 1 million distinct CDR3 sequences, 20% to 25% of them singletons. The CDR3 is 14 amino acids. Germline V gene lookup returns CDR1 SGHRS and CDR2 YFSETQ. V lost 0 bases and J lost 4, with 9 bases in between. These records were also assigned to another study, of T cells of mothers and their children.

The source of this sequence is a girl aged 2 to 9 in good health. Input material: blood. The V gene is TRBV5-1, the J gene TRBJ2-3, with unresolved D. The CDR3 coding sequence is TGCGCCAGCAGCTTGGAGGTCGTGGCAGATACGCAGTATTTT. This gives the protein CASSLEVVADTQYF.